Detailed here is one T cell receptor (beta chain). This record belongs to a study of blood T cells in healthy people across ages. Primers used in a second PCR of about 6 to 11 cycles were a sample-barcoded 5' primer and a J-beta primer mix. TCRdb used MiXCR to reprocess the 5' RACE reads, holding one entry per CDR3 protein. The sample includes about 1.5 million distinct CDR3 sequences, roughly 43% of them seen just once. Sequenced input: blood. The receptor was derived from a woman between 18 and 30 years old in good health.

CDR3 in DNA: TGTGCCACCACCCTCACTTGGGACAGACAAAACACCGGGGAGCTGTTTTTT. As protein: CATTLTWDRQNTGELFF. The chain recombines TRBV15 with TRBJ2-2; 7 bases fit TRBD1. V shed 7 bases and J 2 bases; nucleotides not matched to a gene: 13. The CDR3 runs to 17 residues. CDR1 is LNHNV, CDR2 YYDKDF, per germline (reference sequence).